This TCR beta chain originates from a study of molecular identifiers for immune sequencing clone quantification. Turning to the study itself: Naive CD8 RNA (around 20,000 or 100,000 cells) was divided into five aliquots, with four sequenced. Study-wide points: Barcodes shared by identical TCR molecules could lead to underestimated sizes of highly expanded clones.

Turning to this clonotype: Its specificity is unknown.

For naive CD8 T cells, sorting used the CD8+CD4-CCR7+CD45RA+ phenotype. Trimming took 2 bases from V and 12 from J, leaving 11 bases between them. The CDR3 totals 12 residues. CDR1 and CDR2 from the germline V gene are MNHEY and SVGAGI. Listed TCR primers, together with previously described methods, were used for the bulk TCR libraries. MiXCR, run by TCRdb on the PCR reads, gives a single entry per CDR3 protein. The sample includes 550,000 to 750,000 distinct CDR3 sequences, 15% to 20% of them seen just once. This chain links TRBV6-5 with TRBJ2-1; TRBD2 might be the D (7 bases). The origin of this receptor is a human donor in good health. Some libraries in this study had Jurkat cell RNA spiked in. The sequenced material came from naive CD8+ T cells from blood, with Jurkat cell RNA spiked in. As for subset: FACS-sorted CD8+CD4-CCR7+CD45RA+ naive T cells. The CDR3 region is CASSYGGAGQFF. CDR3 nucleotide sequence: TGTGCCAGCAGTTACGGGGGGGCAGGGCAGTTCTTC.